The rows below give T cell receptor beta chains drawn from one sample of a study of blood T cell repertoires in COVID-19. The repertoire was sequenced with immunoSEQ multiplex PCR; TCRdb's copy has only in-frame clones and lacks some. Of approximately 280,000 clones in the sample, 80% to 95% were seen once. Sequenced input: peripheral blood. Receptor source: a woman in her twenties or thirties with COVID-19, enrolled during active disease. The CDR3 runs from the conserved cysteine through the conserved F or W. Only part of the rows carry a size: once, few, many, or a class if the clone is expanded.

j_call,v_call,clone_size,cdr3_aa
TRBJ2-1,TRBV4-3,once,CASSQDLVKAGDEQFF
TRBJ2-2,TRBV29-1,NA,CSAGQQQDTGELFF
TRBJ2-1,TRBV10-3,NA,CAIRTQGNEQFF
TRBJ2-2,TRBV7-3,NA,CASSAGQGGTGELFF
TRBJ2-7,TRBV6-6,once,CASSRETGLEQYF
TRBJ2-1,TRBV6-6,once,CASSPNVGGVGSYNEQFF
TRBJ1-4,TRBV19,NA,CASSTPRIYTGEKLFF
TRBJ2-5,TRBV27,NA,CASSSHDTQETQYF
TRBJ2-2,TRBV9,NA,CASSAPSGTYTGELFF
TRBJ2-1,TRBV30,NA,CASLAGVREQFF
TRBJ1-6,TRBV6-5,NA,CASSKEGGRGSPLHF
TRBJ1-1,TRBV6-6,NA,CASSPRTGATEAFF
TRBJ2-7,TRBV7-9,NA,CASSLAGTYEQYF
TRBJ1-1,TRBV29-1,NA,CSVVETVNTEAFF
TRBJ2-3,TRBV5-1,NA,CASTLEGASTDTQYF
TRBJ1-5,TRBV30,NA,CACGGETEGQPQHF
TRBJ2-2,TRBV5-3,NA,CARSLGHRGTGELFF
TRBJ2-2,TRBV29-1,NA,CSVAGVTGELFF
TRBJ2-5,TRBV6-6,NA,CASSFRLDPPETQYF
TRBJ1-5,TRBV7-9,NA,CASSFAGGQPQHF
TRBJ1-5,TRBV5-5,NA,CASSLSTYQPQHF
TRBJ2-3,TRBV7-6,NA,CASSLAPPGGTDTQYF
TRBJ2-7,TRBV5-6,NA,CASSLAANYEQYF
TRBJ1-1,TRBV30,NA,CAWIRTEAFF
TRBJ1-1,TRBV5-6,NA,CASSLVQDTEAFF